Listed below are T cell receptor beta chains from one sample, sequenced in a study of regulatory T cells in long-lasting Graves disease. TCRdb itself ran the multiplex PCR reads through MiXCR, one entry per CDR3 protein. The sample carries about 220,000 distinct CDR3 sequences, around a fifth recorded once. This sample was also put to use in a study of T cells in Graves' hyperthyroidism and ophthalmopathy.

Sequencing was performed on peripheral blood mononuclear cells (PBMCs), taken at new diagnosis, from a patient treated with antithyroid drugs. These receptors originate from a woman aged 30 to 39 with Graves disease. The CDR3 runs from the conserved cysteine through the conserved F or W. A D gene is named only where the DNA matches it firmly. Rows give clone size only sometimes, using once, few, many, or a class for an expanded clone.

D gene: .; J gene: TRBJ2-7; V gene: TRBV4-2; clone size: many; CDR3 protein: CASSQEWGGLYEQYF; CDR3 DNA: TGTGCCAGCAGCCAAGAGTGGGGGGGGCTCTACGAGCAGTACTTC
D gene: .; J gene: TRBJ2-4; V gene: TRBV28; clone size: many; CDR3 protein: CASRIGGTAGENIQYF; CDR3 DNA: TGTGCCAGCAGAATCGGGGGGACAGCGGGGGAAAACATTCAGTACTTC
D gene: TRBD1; J gene: TRBJ2-7; V gene: TRBV20-1; clone size: many; CDR3 protein: CSAGGEDRGRNEQYF; CDR3 DNA: TGCAGTGCAGGAGGGGAAGACAGGGGGCGCAACGAGCAGTACTTC
D gene: .; J gene: TRBJ2-1; V gene: TRBV3-1; clone size: many; CDR3 protein: CASSQDRGNAAYNEQFF; CDR3 DNA: TGTGCCAGCAGCCAAGATCGGGGGAACGCGGCCTACAATGAGCAGTTCTTC
D gene: .; J gene: TRBJ2-1; V gene: TRBV19; clone size: .; CDR3 protein: CASSIEGAEPYNEQFF; CDR3 DNA: TGTGCCAGTAGTATAGAAGGAGCGGAGCCCTACAATGAGCAGTTCTTC
D gene: .; J gene: TRBJ1-1; V gene: TRBV20-1; clone size: .; CDR3 protein: CSVPSRVLNTEAFF; CDR3 DNA: TGCAGTGTCCCATCCAGGGTTTTGAACACTGAAGCTTTCTTT
D gene: .; J gene: TRBJ2-7; V gene: TRBV6-1; clone size: .; CDR3 protein: CASSEGFWTSAYEQYF; CDR3 DNA: TGTGCCAGCAGTGAAGGTTTTTGGACATCGGCCTACGAGCAGTACTTC
D gene: .; J gene: TRBJ1-4; V gene: TRBV11-2; clone size: many; CDR3 protein: CASSLDRGEKLFF; CDR3 DNA: TGTGCCAGCAGCTTAGATCGGGGGGAAAAACTGTTTTTT
D gene: TRBD2; J gene: TRBJ2-5; V gene: TRBV27; clone size: .; CDR3 protein: CASRAEWGASGREETQYF; CDR3 DNA: TGTGCCAGCAGAGCCGAGTGGGGGGCTAGCGGGAGGGAAGAGACCCAGTACTTC
D gene: .; J gene: TRBJ2-3; V gene: TRBV18; clone size: many; CDR3 protein: CASSTKGETDTQYF; CDR3 DNA: TGTGCCAGCTCTACCAAGGGCGAGACAGATACGCAGTATTTT
D gene: .; J gene: TRBJ1-2; V gene: TRBV7-2; clone size: many; CDR3 protein: CASSFSGNYGYTF; CDR3 DNA: TGTGCCAGCAGCTTCTCAGGGAACTATGGCTACACCTTC
D gene: TRBD1; J gene: TRBJ2-7; V gene: TRBV6-1; clone size: many; CDR3 protein: CASSTGASEQYF; CDR3 DNA: TGTGCCAGCAGTACAGGGGCGAGCGAGCAGTACTTC
D gene: .; J gene: TRBJ2-7; V gene: TRBV28; clone size: many; CDR3 protein: CASSFYGADVEEQYF; CDR3 DNA: TGTGCCAGCAGTTTTTACGGGGCCGATGTGGAAGAGCAGTACTTC
D gene: .; J gene: TRBJ2-3; V gene: TRBV18; clone size: .; CDR3 protein: CARSPPGVGADTQYF; CDR3 DNA: TGTGCCCGCTCACCACCGGGAGTGGGGGCAGATACGCAGTATTTT
D gene: .; J gene: TRBJ1-1; V gene: TRBV18; clone size: many; CDR3 protein: CASIRENTEAFF; CDR3 DNA: TGTGCCAGCATACGGGAGAACACTGAAGCTTTCTTT
D gene: .; J gene: TRBJ2-7; V gene: TRBV7-9; clone size: many; CDR3 protein: CASSLAANSYEQYF; CDR3 DNA: TGTGCCAGCAGCTTAGCTGCGAACTCCTACGAGCAGTACTTC
D gene: .; J gene: TRBJ2-7; V gene: TRBV3-1; clone size: many; CDR3 protein: CASSRAQSSYEQYF; CDR3 DNA: TGTGCCAGCAGCCGGGCCCAAAGCTCCTACGAGCAGTACTTC
D gene: .; J gene: TRBJ1-2; V gene: TRBV25-1; clone size: many; CDR3 protein: CASSETIYGYTF; CDR3 DNA: TGTGCCAGCAGCGAAACTATCTATGGCTACACCTTC
D gene: .; J gene: TRBJ1-2; V gene: TRBV12-3/TRBV12-4; clone size: many; CDR3 protein: CASSLGGTVYGYTF; CDR3 DNA: TGTGCCAGCAGTTTAGGGGGGACCGTCTATGGCTACACCTTC
D gene: .; J gene: TRBJ1-2; V gene: TRBV9; clone size: many; CDR3 protein: CASSVEAATNYGYTF; CDR3 DNA: TGTGCCAGCAGCGTAGAGGCAGCGACTAACTATGGCTACACCTTC
D gene: .; J gene: TRBJ2-2; V gene: TRBV29-1; clone size: many; CDR3 protein: CSVEPPDTGELFF; CDR3 DNA: TGCAGCGTTGAGCCTCCCGACACCGGGGAGCTGTTTTTT
D gene: .; J gene: TRBJ1-5; V gene: TRBV19; clone size: many; CDR3 protein: CASSLRGLNQPQHF; CDR3 DNA: TGTGCCAGTAGTCTTAGGGGCCTCAATCAGCCCCAGCATTTT
D gene: .; J gene: TRBJ1-5; V gene: TRBV4-2; clone size: .; CDR3 protein: CASSQDRAGHQPQHF; CDR3 DNA: TGTGCCAGCAGCCAAGACCGGGCGGGCCATCAACCCCAGCATTTT
D gene: TRBD2; J gene: TRBJ2-3; V gene: TRBV5-1; clone size: many; CDR3 protein: CASSLGGLAGGTSTDTQYF; CDR3 DNA: TGCGCCAGCAGCTTGGGAGGACTAGCGGGAGGAACTAGCACAGATACGCAGTATTTT
D gene: TRBD1; J gene: TRBJ2-3; V gene: TRBV6-5; clone size: many; CDR3 protein: CASSYDWGQGGTDTQYF; CDR3 DNA: TGTGCCAGCAGTTACGACTGGGGCCAGGGGGGCACAGATACGCAGTATTTT
D gene: .; J gene: TRBJ2-7; V gene: TRBV28; clone size: many; CDR3 protein: CASSPDQIYEQYF; CDR3 DNA: TGTGCCAGCAGTCCCGACCAGATCTACGAGCAGTACTTC
D gene: .; J gene: TRBJ1-1; V gene: TRBV2; clone size: many; CDR3 protein: CASGYHNEAFF; CDR3 DNA: TGTGCCAGCGGGTATCACAATGAAGCTTTCTTT
D gene: .; J gene: TRBJ2-3; V gene: TRBV19; clone size: few; CDR3 protein: CASRGRGTDTQYF; CDR3 DNA: TGTGCCAGCAGGGGTCGGGGCACAGATACGCAGTATTTT
D gene: .; J gene: TRBJ2-5; V gene: TRBV2; clone size: many; CDR3 protein: CASRQYQETQYF; CDR3 DNA: TGTGCCAGCAGACAGTACCAAGAGACCCAGTACTTC
D gene: .; J gene: TRBJ1-2; V gene: TRBV28; clone size: many; CDR3 protein: CASSFGLQRGGYTF; CDR3 DNA: TGTGCCAGCAGCTTTGGACTACAAAGGGGTGGCTACACCTTC
D gene: TRBD2; J gene: TRBJ2-7; V gene: TRBV19; clone size: many; CDR3 protein: CASSNQGGVDEQYF; CDR3 DNA: TGTGCCAGTAGTAACCAGGGAGGGGTCGACGAGCAGTACTTC
D gene: .; J gene: TRBJ2-5; V gene: TRBV27; clone size: .; CDR3 protein: CASSLQSGAETQYF; CDR3 DNA: TGTGCCAGCAGTCTCCAATCTGGAGCAGAGACCCAGTACTTC
D gene: .; J gene: TRBJ1-2; V gene: TRBV6-1; clone size: many; CDR3 protein: CASSETRGYGYTF; CDR3 DNA: TGTGCCAGCAGTGAGACGAGAGGCTATGGCTACACCTTC
D gene: .; J gene: TRBJ2-2; V gene: TRBV11-2; clone size: many; CDR3 protein: CASSLESGAGELFF; CDR3 DNA: TGTGCCAGCAGCTTGGAGTCTGGGGCCGGGGAGCTGTTTTTT
D gene: .; J gene: TRBJ1-1; V gene: TRBV18; clone size: many; CDR3 protein: CASSPARVEAFF; CDR3 DNA: TGTGCCAGCTCCCCAGCCAGGGTGGAAGCTTTCTTT
D gene: .; J gene: TRBJ1-4; V gene: TRBV2; clone size: many; CDR3 protein: CASTLTGGEKLFF; CDR3 DNA: TGTGCCAGCACTCTGACCGGCGGGGAAAAACTGTTTTTT
D gene: .; J gene: TRBJ2-2; V gene: TRBV5-1; clone size: many; CDR3 protein: CASSLLTRTGYTGELFF; CDR3 DNA: TGCGCCAGCAGCTTACTAACCCGTACGGGCTACACCGGGGAGCTGTTTTTT
D gene: .; J gene: TRBJ2-7; V gene: TRBV20-1; clone size: many; CDR3 protein: CSGTELTYEQYF; CDR3 DNA: TGCAGTGGGACCGAATTAACCTACGAGCAGTACTTC
D gene: .; J gene: TRBJ1-3; V gene: TRBV11-2; clone size: many; CDR3 protein: CASRRGASGNTIYF; CDR3 DNA: TGTGCCAGCAGGAGGGGGGCCTCTGGAAACACCATATATTTT
D gene: .; J gene: TRBJ2-3; V gene: TRBV29-1; clone size: .; CDR3 protein: CSVEDPRGRADTQYF; CDR3 DNA: TGCAGCGTTGAAGATCCCAGGGGACGGGCAGATACGCAGTATTTT
D gene: .; J gene: TRBJ2-2; V gene: TRBV11-2; clone size: many; CDR3 protein: CASSLDGSGRGTGELFF; CDR3 DNA: TGTGCCAGCAGCTTAGATGGGTCGGGTAGGGGAACCGGGGAGCTGTTTTTT
D gene: TRBD2; J gene: TRBJ2-7; V gene: TRBV25-1; clone size: many; CDR3 protein: CASSRLAGGGEQYF; CDR3 DNA: TGTGCCAGCAGTCGACTAGCGGGGGGAGGCGAGCAGTACTTC
D gene: .; J gene: TRBJ1-5; V gene: TRBV30; clone size: many; CDR3 protein: CAWSLEPGARPQHF; CDR3 DNA: TGTGCCTGGAGCCTTGAACCGGGAGCAAGGCCCCAGCATTTT
D gene: .; J gene: TRBJ1-1; V gene: TRBV20-1; clone size: many; CDR3 protein: CSARVESPEAFF; CDR3 DNA: TGCAGTGCTAGAGTGGAGAGCCCTGAAGCTTTCTTT
D gene: .; J gene: TRBJ2-4; V gene: TRBV2; clone size: many; CDR3 protein: CASGGQEANIQYF; CDR3 DNA: TGTGCTTCTGGGGGGCAGGAGGCGAACATTCAGTACTTC
D gene: TRBD2; J gene: TRBJ2-1; V gene: TRBV5-1; clone size: .; CDR3 protein: CASISSGGNNEQFF; CDR3 DNA: TGCGCCAGCATATCTAGCGGAGGAAACAATGAGCAGTTCTTC
D gene: .; J gene: TRBJ2-5; V gene: TRBV10-3; clone size: many; CDR3 protein: CAISEGSGRLKETQYF; CDR3 DNA: TGTGCCATCAGTGAAGGGAGTGGTCGGCTCAAAGAGACCCAGTACTTC
D gene: .; J gene: TRBJ2-6; V gene: TRBV13; clone size: few; CDR3 protein: CASSFFASGANVLTF; CDR3 DNA: TGTGCCAGCAGCTTTTTCGCTTCTGGGGCCAACGTCCTGACTTTC
D gene: .; J gene: TRBJ2-2; V gene: TRBV5-4; clone size: many; CDR3 protein: CASGGTGNTGELFF; CDR3 DNA: TGTGCCAGCGGGGGGACGGGGAACACCGGGGAGCTGTTTTTT